The subject of this entry is one T cell receptor beta chain. No antigen is known for it. These data originate in a study of cytomegalovirus exposure and HLA in healthy donors. Whole-study results and caveats: The listing of 150 to 200 TCR beta chains classed them as cytomegalovirus-associated. Most observed TCR sequences were rare, whereas some public TCRs were detected in many donors.

The primer mix had 60 Vbeta and 13 Jbeta primers. Assay: immunoSEQ multiplex PCR; the TCRdb copy retains only in-frame clones and omits some. The sample yields 150,000 or so clones, around 88% seen once. In germline, CDR1 is MDHEN, CDR2 SYDVKM. The CDR3 covers 17 residues. The J segment lost 1 base and the V segment lost 1 base, leaving 6 bases of the junction unmatched. The V gene is TRBV28, the J gene TRBJ1-5, with TRBD1 matching over 8 bases. Source material: PBMCs. The sequence derives from a woman aged 18-29 years in good health and CMV-seronegative. The CDR3 here is CASSLYPHRGSNQPQHF. CDR3 coding DNA: TGTGCCAGCAGTTTATATCCCCACAGGGGGAGCAATCAGCCCCAGCATTTT.